The 15 T cell receptor beta chains below come from one sample, sequenced in a study of CDR3 diversity in severe acne. TCRdb reanalysed the PCR reads using MiXCR and keeps one entry per CDR3 protein. The sample lists about 76,000 distinct CDR3 sequences, approximately 51% occurring once. The source material was blood. These receptors all come from a male donor in good health, without acne.

The chain is built from TRBV12-3 or TRBV12-4 and TRBJ2-7, with D maybe TRBD2 (6 bases). The V and J ends lost 3 bases and 1 base respectively, with 10 bases between them. This CDR3 contains 14 residues. CDR3 DNA sequence: TGTGCCAGCAGTTTTAAAGCGGGTTCCTACGAGCAGTACTTC. Translated: CASSFKAGSYEQYF.

The chain combines TRBV20-1 with TRBJ2-7; 14 bases are shared with TRBD2. The CDR3 has 14 residues. V was clipped by 5 bases and J by 4 bases; unmatched bases: 4. Germline loops: CDR1 DFQATT, CDR2 SNEGSKA (reference sequence). The CDR3 DNA sequence: TGCAGTGCTGGACTAGCGGGAGGCCAATACGAGCAGTACTTC. Translated, it gives CSAGLAGGQYEQYF.

V is TRBV7-3 and J is TRBJ2-7; D might be TRBD2 (5 bases). Matching the DNA end better, TRBJ2-1 makes the J call doubtful. The germline CDR1 and CDR2 sequences are SGHTA and FQGTGA. This CDR3 is built from 13 residues. CDR3 protein: CASSHEGIAEQFF. CDR3 coding DNA: TGTGCCAGCAGCCACGAGGGCATAGCGGAGCAGTTCTTC.

The table lists this clonotype with a count of one. Because the CDR3 is missing its conserved closing phenylalanine or tryptophan, this is likely a read error. The chain recombines TRBV7-2 with TRBJ1-6; unclear D gene. V was shortened by 6 bases and J by 16 bases, with 10 bases between the two germline ends. The CDR3 spans 10 residues. Germline V gene sequence: CDR1 SGHTA, CDR2 FQGNSA. This CDR3 is CASRGDQLHL. CDR3 bases: TGTGCCAGCAGAGGCGACCAACTCCACCTT.

In its sample, this clonotype ranks as medium-sized. The genes are TRBV20-1 and TRBJ1-3, with no clear D. Trimming shortened V by 2 bases and J by 0 bases, and 14 bases separated the two germline ends. CDR3 length: 16 amino acids. Germline lookup yields CDR1 DFQATT and CDR2 SNEGSKA (reference sequence). Here the CDR3 reads CSARSAGPVSGNTIYF. The CDR3 DNA follows: TGCAGTGCTAGATCGGCGGGCCCAGTCTCTGGAAACACCATATATTTT.

The CDR3 spells CASRGDREQETQYF. The CDR3 DNA follows: TGTGCCAGCAGAGGGGACAGGGAGCAAGAGACCCAGTACTTC. The chain joins TRBV28 to TRBJ2-5; TRBD1 matches at 9 bases. Germline V lookup: CDR1 MDHEN, CDR2 SYDVKM. V dropped 6 bases and J dropped 2; count of bases not matched to a gene: 4. This CDR3 spans 14 amino acids.

The V call is TRBV10-2, the J call TRBJ2-7, with 12 bases aligning to TRBD2. The trim removed 8 bases at V and 4 bases at J, leaving 6 bases unmatched. The CDR3 runs to 14 residues. CDR1 and CDR2 (germline): WSHSY, SAAADI. The CDR3 sequence: CASRGLAGTYEQYF. CDR3 sequence (DNA): TGCGCCAGCCGGGGACTAGCGGGTACTTACGAGCAGTACTTC.

The chain is built from TRBV6-6 and TRBJ2-7; 13 positions match TRBD2. Trimming cost V 2 bases and J 5 bases; bases outside gene matches: 3. Germline CDR1 is MNHNY and CDR2 is SVGAGI (reference sequence). The length of the CDR3 is 15 residues. Written as DNA, the CDR3 is TGTGCCAGCAGTTACCTAGGACTAGCGGGAGACGAGCAGTACTTC. Translation: CASSYLGLAGDEQYF.

Ten or more counts support this clonotype. The V call is TRBV24-1, the J call TRBJ1-2; the D is unclear. The V gene lost 4 bases and the J gene lost 0 bases, with 2 bases spanning the gap. Germline CDR1 reads KGHDR; CDR2 reads SFDVKD. The CDR3 spans 12 residues. CDR3 sequence reads: CATSETNYGYTF. DNA for the CDR3: TGTGCCACCAGTGAGACTAACTATGGCTACACCTTC.

The chain carries TRBV19 and TRBJ2-7; the D is unclear. The CDR3 consists of 15 residues. V gave up 2 bases and J gave up 2 bases, with 13 bases separating them. Germline V lookup: CDR1 LNHDA, CDR2 SQIVND (reference sequence). CDR3 amino acids: CASSIKLDSAYEQYF. CDR3 nucleotide sequence: TGTGCCAGTAGTATAAAGCTAGACTCTGCCTACGAGCAGTACTTC.

V and J are TRBV24-1 and TRBJ2-2; 8 nucleotides line up with TRBD1. The V gene's germline CDR1 is KGHDR and CDR2 SFDVKD. The CDR3 contains 16 residues. The J segment lost 0 bases and the V segment lost 4 bases, leaving 3 bases of the junction unmatched. In nucleotides, the CDR3 is TGTGCCACCAGTGACCGGGACAGGACGAACACCGGGGAGCTGTTTTTT. Translation: CATSDRDRTNTGELFF.

This sequence joins TRBV9 and TRBJ2-3, with TRBD2 identical over 13 bases. Losses at the gene ends were 0 bases for V and 2 bases for J; bases not matched to a gene: 15. CDR1 is SGDLS, CDR2 YYNGEE, per germline. The CDR3 runs to 21 residues. The CDR3 DNA reads as TGTGCCAGCAGCGTAGCTACCCCTACTAGCGGGGGGGGGGTCATCACAGATACGCAGTATTTT. This gives the protein CASSVATPTSGGGVITDTQYF.

The V gene is TRBV5-1, the J gene TRBJ2-7; 14 bases match TRBD2. The CDR3 length is 16 residues. Germline trimming cut 4 bases from V and 4 bases from J; bases unmatched to any gene: 7. The germline V gene encodes CDR1 SGHRS and CDR2 YFSETQ. Here the CDR3 DNA reads TGCGCCAGCAGCACAGGGACTAGCGGGAGAGGGTACGAGCAGTACTTC. Its protein product is CASSTGTSGRGYEQYF.

This clonotype was counted at least ten times. V gene TRBV19 combines with J gene TRBJ2-1, with D possibly being TRBD1 (6 bases). Germline loops: CDR1 LNHDA, CDR2 SQIVND (reference sequence). V shed 5 bases and J shed 8 bases, with 13 bases lying between them. The CDR3 has 13 amino acids. CDR3 protein: CASSPQGLDEQFF. The CDR3 DNA follows: TGTGCCAGTAGTCCACAGGGATTGGATGAGCAGTTCTTC. Full variable domain (rest looked up from reference TRBV19 and TRBJ2-1): DGGITQSPKYLFRKEGQNVTLSCEQNLNHDAMYWYRQDPGQGLRLIYYSQIVNDFQKGDIAEGYSVSREKKESFPLTVTSAQKNPTAFYLCASSPQGLDEQFFGPGTRLTVL.

The chain uses TRBV25-1 and TRBJ1-2; D is possibly TRBD1 (6 bases). CDR1 is MGHDK, CDR2 SYGVNS, per germline. This CDR3 spans 13 amino acids. The germline V and J ends were trimmed by 5 bases and 5 bases, with 12 bases remaining between them. As DNA, the CDR3 is TGTGCCAGCAGTTTTCCCCAGGGGTATGGCTACACCTTC. It is translated as CASSFPQGYGYTF.